This T cell receptor beta chain was obtained from a study of T-cell reconstitution after alpha-beta-depleted transplantation in children. There are 14 residues in the CDR3. Germline CDR1 reads MNHNS; CDR2 reads SASEGT. The V gene end was trimmed by 8 bases and the J gene end by 4 bases; junction bases not matched to a gene: 9. Preparation of the TCRbeta library involved a method that used unique molecular identifiers. A single record per CDR3 protein comes from TCRdb applying MiXCR to the PCR reads. The table has over 150,000 distinct CDR3 sequences, about 14% seen once. This chain connects TRBV6-1 to TRBJ2-7, with 9 bases identical to TRBD1. This TCR came from a human donor who donated a stem cell graft to a child with acute lymphoblastic leukemia. The sample consisted of PBMCs from the stem cell graft donor, taken from the stem cell graft. This chain's CDR3 is CASGRDRAAYEQYF. The CDR3 bases are TGTGCCAGCGGACGGGACAGGGCCGCGTACGAGCAGTACTTC.